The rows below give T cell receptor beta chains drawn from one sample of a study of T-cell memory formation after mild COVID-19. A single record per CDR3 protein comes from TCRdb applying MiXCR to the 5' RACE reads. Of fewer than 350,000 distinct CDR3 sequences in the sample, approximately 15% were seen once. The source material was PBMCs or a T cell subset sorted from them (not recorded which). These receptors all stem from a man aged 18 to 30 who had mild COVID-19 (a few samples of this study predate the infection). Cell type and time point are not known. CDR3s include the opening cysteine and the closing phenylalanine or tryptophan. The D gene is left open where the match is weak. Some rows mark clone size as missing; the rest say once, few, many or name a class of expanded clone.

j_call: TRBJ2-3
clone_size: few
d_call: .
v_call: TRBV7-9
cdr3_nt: TGTGCCAGCAGCCCTGGTCCTATCACAGATACGCAGTATTTT
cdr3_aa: CASSPGPITDTQYF

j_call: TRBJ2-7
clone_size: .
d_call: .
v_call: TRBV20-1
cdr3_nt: TGCAGTGCTGGCTACGAGCAGTACTTC
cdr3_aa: CSAGYEQYF

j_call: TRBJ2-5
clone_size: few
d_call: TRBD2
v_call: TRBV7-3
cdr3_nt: TGTGCCAGCAGCTTAACGGTAGCGGGGAGGGCGACCCAGTACTTC
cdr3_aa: CASSLTVAGRATQYF

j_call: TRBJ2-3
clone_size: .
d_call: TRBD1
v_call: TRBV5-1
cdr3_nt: TGCGCCAGCAGCGGGGGACAGGGAGTGACTTGGGATACGCAGTATTTT
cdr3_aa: CASSGGQGVTWDTQYF

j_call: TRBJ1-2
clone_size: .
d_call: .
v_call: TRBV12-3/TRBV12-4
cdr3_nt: TGTGCCAGCAGTCTTCAAGGTGTGGGAGGCTACACCTTC
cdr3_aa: CASSLQGVGGYTF

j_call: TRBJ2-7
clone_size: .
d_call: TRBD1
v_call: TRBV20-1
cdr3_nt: TGCAGTGCTAGGGATAGGGGACAGGGCGATTTCTGGCGAGAGCAGTACTTC
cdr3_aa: CSARDRGQGDFWREQYF

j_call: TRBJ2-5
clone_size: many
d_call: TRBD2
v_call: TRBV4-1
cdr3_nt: TGCGCCAGCAGCCGACTAGGACTAGCGGGGGGGCAACGAGAGACCCAGTACTTC
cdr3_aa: CASSRLGLAGGQRETQYF

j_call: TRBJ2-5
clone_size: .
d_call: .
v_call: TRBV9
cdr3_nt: TGTGCCAGCAGCGTAGAGTCCGAACAGACCCAGTACTTC
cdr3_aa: CASSVESEQTQYF

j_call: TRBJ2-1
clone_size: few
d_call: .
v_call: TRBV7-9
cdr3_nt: TGTGCCAGCAGCTTAGCGCTAGGAGGAGCGCGGAATGAGCAGTTCTTC
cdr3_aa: CASSLALGGARNEQFF

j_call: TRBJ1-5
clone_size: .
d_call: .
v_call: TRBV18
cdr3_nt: TGTGCCAGCTCACCACAACCCAATCAGCCCCAGCATTTT
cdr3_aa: CASSPQPNQPQHF

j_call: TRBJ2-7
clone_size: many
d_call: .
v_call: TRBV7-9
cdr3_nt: TGTGCCAGCCACCGGGCCGGTGAGCAGTACTTC
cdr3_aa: CASHRAGEQYF

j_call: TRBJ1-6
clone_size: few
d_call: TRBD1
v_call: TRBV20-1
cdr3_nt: TGCAGTGCACCGGGACAGGGAGAAAGTTCACCCCTCCACTTT
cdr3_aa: CSAPGQGESSPLHF

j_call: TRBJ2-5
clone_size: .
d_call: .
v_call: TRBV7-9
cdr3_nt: TGTGCCAGCAGCTTAGTGGTAACGGGCCAAGAGACCCAGTACTTC
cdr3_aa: CASSLVVTGQETQYF

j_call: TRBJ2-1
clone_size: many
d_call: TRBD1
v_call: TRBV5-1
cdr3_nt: TGCGCCAGCAGTTCCGGGACAGGGGGCTGGGAGCAGTTCTTC
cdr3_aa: CASSSGTGGWEQFF

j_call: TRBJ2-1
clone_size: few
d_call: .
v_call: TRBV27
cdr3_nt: TGTGCCAGCGGTTCAGGCTCTAACAATGAGCAGTTCTTC
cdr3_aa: CASGSGSNNEQFF

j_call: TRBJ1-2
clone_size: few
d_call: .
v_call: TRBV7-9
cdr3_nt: TGTGCCAGCAGCTTACTGGGACCGACGTCTAACTATGGCTACACCTTC
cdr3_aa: CASSLLGPTSNYGYTF

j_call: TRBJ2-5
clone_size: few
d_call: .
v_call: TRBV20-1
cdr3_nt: TGCAGTGCTACATCCGGGGAAGAGACCCAGTACTTC
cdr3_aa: CSATSGEETQYF

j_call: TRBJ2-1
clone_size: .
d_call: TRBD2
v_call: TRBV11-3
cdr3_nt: TGTGCCAGCAGCTTAGGAGGCGGGGGGGGCCCAGGTGAGCAGTTCTTC
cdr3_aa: CASSLGGGGGPGEQFF

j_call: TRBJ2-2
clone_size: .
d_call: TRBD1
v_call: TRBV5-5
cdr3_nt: TGTGCCAGCAGCAACAGGGGGAACACCGGGGAGCTGTTTTTT
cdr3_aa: CASSNRGNTGELFF

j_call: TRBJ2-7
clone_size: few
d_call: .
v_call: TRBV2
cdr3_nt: TGTGCCAGCCAGACGGCGGGGCGGGGGCAAACCTACGAGCAGTACTTC
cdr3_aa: CASQTAGRGQTYEQYF

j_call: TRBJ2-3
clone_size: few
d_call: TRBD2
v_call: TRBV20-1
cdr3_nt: TGCAGTGCTAGACGGGCTAGCGGGGGGCGAGGCACAGATACGCAGTATTTT
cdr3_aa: CSARRASGGRGTDTQYF

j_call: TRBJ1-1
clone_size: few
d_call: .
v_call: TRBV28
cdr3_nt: TGTGCCAGCAGTTTAAATCGGCTGAACACTGAAGCTTTCTTT
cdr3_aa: CASSLNRLNTEAFF

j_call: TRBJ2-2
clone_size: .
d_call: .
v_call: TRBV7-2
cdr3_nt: TGTGCCAGCAGCTTATGGGCCGGGGAGCTGTTTTTT
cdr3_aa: CASSLWAGELFF

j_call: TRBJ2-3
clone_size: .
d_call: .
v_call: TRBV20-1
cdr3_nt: TGCAGTGATAGAAATCCGGGACTCGCAGACACAGATACGCAGTATTTT
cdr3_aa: CSDRNPGLADTDTQYF

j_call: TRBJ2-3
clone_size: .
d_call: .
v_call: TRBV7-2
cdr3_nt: TGTGCCAGCACCCGAGGGCGGGGCGGCACAGATACGCAGTATTTT
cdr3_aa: CASTRGRGGTDTQYF

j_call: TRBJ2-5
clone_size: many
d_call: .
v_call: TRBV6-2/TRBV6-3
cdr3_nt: TGTGCCAGCAGTTACTCGGGGTACCAAGAGACCCAGTACTTC
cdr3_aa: CASSYSGYQETQYF

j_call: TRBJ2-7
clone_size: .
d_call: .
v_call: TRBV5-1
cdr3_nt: TGCGCCAGCAGCTTGGACCCTAGTCAGGTCTACGAGCAGTACTTC
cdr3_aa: CASSLDPSQVYEQYF

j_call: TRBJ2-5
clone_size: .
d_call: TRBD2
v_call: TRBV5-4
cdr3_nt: TGTGCCAGCAGCGTGACTAGCGGGGTCCAAGAGACCCAGTACTTC
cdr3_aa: CASSVTSGVQETQYF

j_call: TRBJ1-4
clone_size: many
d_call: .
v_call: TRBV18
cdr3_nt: TGTGCCAGCTCACCCTCGGTGGGGGGCGTCGCAACTAATGAAAAACTGTTTTTT
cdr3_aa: CASSPSVGGVATNEKLFF

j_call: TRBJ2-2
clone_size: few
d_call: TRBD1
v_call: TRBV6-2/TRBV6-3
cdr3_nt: TGTGCCAGCAGTTACTCGAGGGGGCCCTTCTCCGGGGAGCTGTTTTTT
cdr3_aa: CASSYSRGPFSGELFF

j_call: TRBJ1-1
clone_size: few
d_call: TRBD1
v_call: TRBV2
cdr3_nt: TGTGCCACAGGGACAGATCCCAACACTGAAGCTTTCTTT
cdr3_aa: CATGTDPNTEAFF

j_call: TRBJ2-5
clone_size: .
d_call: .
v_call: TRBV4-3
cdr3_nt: TGCGCCAGCAGCTTTGGAACACGGATACAAGAGACCCAGTACTTC
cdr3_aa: CASSFGTRIQETQYF

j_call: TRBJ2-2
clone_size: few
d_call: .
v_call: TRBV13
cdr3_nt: TGTGCCAGCAGCCGGGGACGTCCGACCGGGGAGCTGTTTTTT
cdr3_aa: CASSRGRPTGELFF

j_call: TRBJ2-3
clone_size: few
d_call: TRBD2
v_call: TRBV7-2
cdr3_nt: TGTGCCAGCAGCTTACGGCGGGGAGGGGCAGATACGCAGTATTTT
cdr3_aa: CASSLRRGGADTQYF

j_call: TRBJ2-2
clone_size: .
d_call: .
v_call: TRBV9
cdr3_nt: TGTGCCAGCAGAGCCGATGGGGAGCTGTTTTTT
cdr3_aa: CASRADGELFF

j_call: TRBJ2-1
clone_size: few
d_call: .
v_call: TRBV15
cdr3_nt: TGTGCCACCAGCAGAGACGTTTCGGCGCTGGGTGAGCAGTTCTTC
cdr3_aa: CATSRDVSALGEQFF

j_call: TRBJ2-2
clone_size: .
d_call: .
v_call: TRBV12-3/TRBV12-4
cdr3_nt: TGTGCCAGCAGCCCCTCGGGGACCCGGACCGGGGAGCTGTTTTTT
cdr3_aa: CASSPSGTRTGELFF

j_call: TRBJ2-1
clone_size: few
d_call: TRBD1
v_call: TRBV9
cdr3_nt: TGTGCCAGCAGCCCGAGCTCCGGGACAGGAGCCTACAATGAGCAGTTCTTC
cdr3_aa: CASSPSSGTGAYNEQFF

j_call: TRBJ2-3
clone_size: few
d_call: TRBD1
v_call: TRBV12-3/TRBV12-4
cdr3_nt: TGTGCCAGCAGTTTTGGGGACAGGGATTCAGATACGCAGTATTTT
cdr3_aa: CASSFGDRDSDTQYF

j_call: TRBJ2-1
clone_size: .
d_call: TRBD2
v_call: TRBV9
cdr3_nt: TGTGCCAGCAGCGTAGTCGGCGGGGGGGACAATGAGCAGTTCTTC
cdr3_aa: CASSVVGGGDNEQFF

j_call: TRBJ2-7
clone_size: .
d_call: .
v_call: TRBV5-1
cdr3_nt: TGCGCCAGCAGCTGGAAGGTCTACGAGCAGTACTTC
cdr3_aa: CASSWKVYEQYF

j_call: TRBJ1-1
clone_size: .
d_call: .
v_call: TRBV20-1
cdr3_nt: TGCAGTGCTGGGCACCAGGCACGAGGCACTGAAGCTTTCTTT
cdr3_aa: CSAGHQARGTEAFF

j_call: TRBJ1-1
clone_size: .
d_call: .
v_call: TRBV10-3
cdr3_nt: TGTGCCATCCACGGACAGCAAAACACTGAAGCTTTCTTT
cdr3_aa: CAIHGQQNTEAFF

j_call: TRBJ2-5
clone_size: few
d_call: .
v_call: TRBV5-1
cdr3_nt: TGCGCCAGCAGCTTGTCTCACAGGCTCCAAGAGACCCAGTACTTC
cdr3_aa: CASSLSHRLQETQYF

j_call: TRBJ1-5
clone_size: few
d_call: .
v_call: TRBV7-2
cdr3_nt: TGTGCCAGCAGCTTAGCGCGGGCGGGTCAGCCCCAGCATTTT
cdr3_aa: CASSLARAGQPQHF

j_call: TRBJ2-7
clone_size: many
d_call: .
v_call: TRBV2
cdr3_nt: TGTGCCAGCAGCCCGAGCTCCTACGAGCAGTACTTC
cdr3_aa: CASSPSSYEQYF

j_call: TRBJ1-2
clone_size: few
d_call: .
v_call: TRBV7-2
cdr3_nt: TGTGCCAGCAGCCCACGAGGTAATGGCTACACCTTC
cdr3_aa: CASSPRGNGYTF

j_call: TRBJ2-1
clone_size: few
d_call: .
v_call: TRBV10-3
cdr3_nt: TGTGCCATCAGTGAGTCCCCCCTAGGGGTGGACAATGAGCAGTTCTTC
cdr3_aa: CAISESPLGVDNEQFF

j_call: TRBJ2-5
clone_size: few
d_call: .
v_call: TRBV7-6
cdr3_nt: TGTGCCAGCAGCTTAGCGCAAGGGCCCCAAGAGACCCAGTACTTC
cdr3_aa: CASSLAQGPQETQYF